Listed below are T cell receptor beta chains from one sample, sequenced in a study of T cell changes during pregnancy in multiple sclerosis. Here immunoSEQ multiplex PCR was the method, and the copy in TCRdb shows in-frame clones only, minus some. The sample has 55,000 to 70,000 clones, about 93% seen once; the top ten hold approximately 0.36%. The sequencing here drew on CD4+ T cells from peripheral blood mononuclear cells, taken before pregnancy. The receptors shown here come from a female donor with multiple sclerosis, enrolled in a pregnancy study. CDR3s leave out the opening cysteine and the closing phenylalanine or tryptophan. D genes are given only for firm matches.

j_gene,len,v_gene,d_gene,CDR3aa
TRBJ1-2,10,TRBV11-3,TRBD1,ASSFTGDGYT
TRBJ2-3,11,TRBV9,TRBD2,ASSVVAGNAQY
TRBJ2-3,12,TRBV10-3,TRBD1,AIRGTGEADTQY
TRBJ1-4,13,TRBV7-9,TRBD1,ASSLGQSSNEKLF
TRBJ2-1,16,TRBV9,TRBD2,ASSPRGLAGGSYNEQF
TRBJ2-2,13,TRBV6-5,TRBD1,ASRQDRGNLRELF
TRBJ2-7,18,TRBV27,-,ASSSLKLSRTDWDTYEQY
TRBJ2-5,13,TRBV7-2,TRBD2,ASSLASGTQETQY
TRBJ2-6,13,TRBV7-2,-,ASSLLRSGANVLT
TRBJ2-1,12,TRBV19,-,ASSSGSSYNEQF
TRBJ1-1,12,TRBV7-3,-,ASSLGGWDTEAF
TRBJ2-5,14,TRBV4-3,TRBD1,ASSKPTGQGRETQY
TRBJ1-5,13,TRBV19,-,ASSPTDRVNQPQH
TRBJ2-1,17,TRBV7-2,-,ASSPGQGLRGGSYNEQF
TRBJ2-1,14,TRBV7-9,TRBD2,ASSSSGRVSYNEQF
TRBJ2-7,13,TRBV7-2,TRBD1,ASSLPGQASYEQY
TRBJ2-3,13,TRBV7-6,TRBD2,ASSPTGLGLDTQY
TRBJ1-1,18,TRBV7-3,-,ASSFYPPGGGQLLNTEAF
TRBJ1-1,14,TRBV5-1,TRBD1,ASSLTGGEWNTEAF
TRBJ1-3,14,TRBV5-1,-,ASSLGELTDGNTIY
TRBJ2-1,16,TRBV6-1,TRBD2,ASSEALQTSGRASEQF
TRBJ2-5,13,TRBV6-5,-,ASSFVGGTQETQY
TRBJ2-7,16,TRBV5-8,TRBD2,ASSPPPRLAVDSYEQY
TRBJ2-4,12,TRBV13,-,ASSWSASSNIQY
TRBJ2-1,13,TRBV5-1,TRBD1,ASSTGQGSYNEQF
TRBJ1-5,13,TRBV19,-,ASSIAWGGNQPQH
TRBJ1-6,14,TRBV6-1,-,ASSEGPGIHNSPLH
TRBJ1-6,13,TRBV6-1,-,ASTPNPGGNSPLH
TRBJ2-3,12,TRBV21-1,-,AIRTGTVSNTQY
TRBJ2-2,12,TRBV19,-,AGAREANTGELF
TRBJ2-1,14,TRBV5-8,TRBD2,ASSGLGAGNFNEQF
TRBJ1-2,11,TRBV19,TRBD1,ASSRDRIYGYT
TRBJ1-2,10,TRBV28,-,ASSPLAYGYT
TRBJ2-7,14,TRBV5-3,-,ARSLAELAVLYEQY
TRBJ2-6,15,TRBV9,TRBD1,ASSVGDRGRGANVLT
TRBJ2-5,13,TRBV21-1,-,ASSKIWDRGETQY
TRBJ2-5,15,TRBV7-6,TRBD2,ASSPLQTSGDWETQY
TRBJ2-5,13,TRBV5-1,TRBD2,ASRELAGPQETQY
TRBJ2-3,13,TRBV21-1,-,ASSKRGPRTDTQY
TRBJ2-6,11,TRBV10-3,-,AISGAGANVLT
TRBJ2-1,12,TRBV19,-,ASSPGLVGNEQF
TRBJ1-2,12,TRBV12-5,TRBD1,ASGPRDRDYGYT
TRBJ2-1,15,TRBV5-1,-,ASSLVFGGASYNEQF
TRBJ2-3,10,TRBV30,-,AWGRGTDTQY